This T cell receptor beta chain appears in the sequencing data of a study of blood T cell repertoires in COVID-19. Study-wide background: The United States, Italy and Spain supplied acute and convalescent COVID-19 samples.

The CDR3 extends over 14 amino acids. Germline V gene data show CDR1 as SGHTA and CDR2 as FQGNSA. J was trimmed by 2 bases and V by 5 bases; bases with no gene match: 6. The assay was immunoSEQ multiplex PCR, and TCRdb's table has in-frame clones only and misses some. The profile shows fewer than 50,000 clones, around four fifths of them singletons. The chain employs TRBV7-2 and TRBJ2-7; 7 bases line up with TRBD1. This TCR was sampled from a human donor in a cohort sampled during active COVID-19. The specimen sequenced was peripheral blood. Written as DNA, the CDR3 is TGTGCCAGCAGCAAAGGGGGCGGACCCTACGAGCAGTACTTC. Protein sequence: CASSKGGGPYEQYF.